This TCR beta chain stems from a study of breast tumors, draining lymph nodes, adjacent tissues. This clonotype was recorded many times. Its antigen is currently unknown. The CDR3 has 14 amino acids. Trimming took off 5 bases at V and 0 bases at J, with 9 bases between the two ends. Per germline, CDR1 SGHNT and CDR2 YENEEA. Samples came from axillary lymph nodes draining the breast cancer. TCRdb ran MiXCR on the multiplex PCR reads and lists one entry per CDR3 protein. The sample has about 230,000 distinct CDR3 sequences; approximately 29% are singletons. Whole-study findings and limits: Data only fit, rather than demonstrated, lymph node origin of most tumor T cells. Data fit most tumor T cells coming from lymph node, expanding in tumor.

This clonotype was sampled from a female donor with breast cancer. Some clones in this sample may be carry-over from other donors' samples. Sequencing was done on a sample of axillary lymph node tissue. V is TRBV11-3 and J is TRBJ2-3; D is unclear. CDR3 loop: CASSRQSSTDTQYF. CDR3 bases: TGTGCCAGCAGCAGACAATCTAGCACAGATACGCAGTATTTT.